These 10 T cell receptor beta chains came from one sample sequenced in a study of T cells in Graves' hyperthyroidism and ophthalmopathy. TCR beta CDR3 sequences were amplified from RNA transcripts. First-round RT-PCR targeting the TCR CDR3 was performed with the HTBI primer set. Via MiXCR, TCRdb re-called the multiplex PCR reads, giving one row per CDR3 protein. The sample yields about 690,000 distinct CDR3 sequences, approximately 15% seen once. Source material: blood. These receptors came from a man aged 50-59 years with Graves' hyperthyroidism.

This clonotype has ten or more counts. The gene calls are TRBV19 and TRBJ1-4; 7 bases align to TRBD1. The length of the CDR3 is 15 residues. Unmatched junction bases numbered 13, after V lost 7 bases and J lost 8 bases. The germline V gene has CDR1 LNHDA and CDR2 SQIVND (reference sequence). The DNA for the CDR3 is TGTGCCAGTAAAACTTCCGGGACAGACCGAGAAAAACTGTTTTTT. The encoded protein is CASKTSGTDREKLFF.

The rearrangement uses TRBV19 and TRBJ2-3, with 7 bases aligning to TRBD2. The CDR3 contains 17 residues. CDR1 is LNHDA and CDR2 is SQIVND in the germline V gene (reference sequence). With 3 bases clipped from V and 0 bases from J, the junction kept 9 bases outside the gene matches. CDR3 nucleotides: TGTGCCAGTAGTATTTCAGGCGGAGCGGGAAGCACAGATACGCAGTATTTT. Its protein is CASSISGGAGSTDTQYF.

The gene calls are TRBV12-3 or TRBV12-4 and TRBJ2-3; D call uncertain. V lost 7 bases and J lost 2, with 19 bases in between. The CDR3 has 16 amino acids. The chain's CDR3 is CASKQIGGKFTDTQYF. As DNA, the CDR3 is TGTGCCAGCAAGCAGATAGGCGGAAAATTCACAGATACGCAGTATTTT.

This rearrangement joins TRBV5-1 to TRBJ2-7, with D unresolved. The CDR3 sequence is 14 residues long. Germline CDR1 SGHRS, CDR2 YFSETQ. V was pared by 4 bases and J by 1 base, with 12 bases between. The CDR3 loop reads CASSADLRSYEQYF. As DNA, the CDR3 is TGCGCCAGCAGCGCTGACCTTAGGTCCTACGAGCAGTACTTC.

This chain connects TRBV5-1 to TRBJ2-5; D not certain. V lost 0 bases, J lost 1 base, and 10 bases lay in between. Per the germline V gene, CDR1 is SGHRS and CDR2 is YFSETQ. The CDR3 runs 15 residues. CDR3 nucleotide sequence: TGCGCCAGCAGCTTGGCCGTAAGAGTCCAAGAGACCCAGTACTTC. Translated: CASSLAVRVQETQYF.

With regard to this clonotype: A read error may produce the germline difference seen at one junction end. This rearrangement joins TRBV5-1 to TRBJ2-1; a weak D match, TRBD1 (5 bases). Germline V gene lookup returns CDR1 SGHRS and CDR2 YFSETQ. There are 14 residues in the CDR3. In DNA form, the CDR3 reads TGCGTCAGCAGCCCCTCGACAGAAGGAAATGAGCAGTTCTTC. Amino acids: CVSSPSTEGNEQFF. Complete variable domain (other parts from reference TRBV5-1 and TRBJ2-1): KAGVTQTPRYLIKTRGQQVTLSCSPISGHRSVSWYQQTPGQGLQFLFEYFSETQRNKGNFPGRFSGRQFSNSRSEMNVSTLELGDSALYLCVSSPSTEGNEQFFGPGTRLTVL.

V gene TRBV28 combines with J gene TRBJ2-7, with D possibly matching TRBD2 (6 bases). The V gene's germline CDR1 is MDHEN and CDR2 SYDVKM. V was trimmed by 3 bases and J by 5 bases, leaving 17 bases between them. The CDR3 has 15 amino acids. CDR3 DNA sequence: TGTGCCAGCAGTTTTTCCTCAGGGCGGGGAAACGAGCAGTACTTC. Translation: CASSFSSGRGNEQYF.

This clonotype was seen ten or more times. The chain is built from TRBV30 and TRBJ2-1; D may be TRBD2 (6 bases). CDR1 GTSNPN and CDR2 SVGIG come from the germline V gene (reference sequence). V lost 2 bases and J 3 bases, leaving 14 bases between the germline ends. The CDR3 runs 15 residues. CDR3 loop: CAWSPGLLNYNEQFF. The CDR3 DNA sequence: TGTGCCTGGAGTCCGGGACTGCTAAACTACAATGAGCAGTTCTTC.

Concerning this clonotype itself: A much larger clonotype is one base distant, so this may be a read error. The rearrangement joins TRBV6-4 to TRBJ2-2, with 9 bases that match TRBD2. CDR3 length equals 15 residues. Germline V gene data show CDR1 as MRHNA and CDR2 as SNTAGT. V trimming: 5 bases; J trimming: 2 bases; junction bases outside the gene matches: 3. The CDR3 DNA follows: TGTGCCAGCAGTTATAGCGGGAGTAACACCGGGGAGCTGTTTTTT. Its protein product is CASSYSGSNTGELFF.

This sequence joins TRBV24-1 and TRBJ1-5; D unclear. The length of the CDR3 is 13 residues. CDR1 KGHDR and CDR2 SFDVKD come from the germline V gene. V was clipped by 6 bases and J by 2 bases, with 7 bases between them. For the CDR3, the DNA is TGTGCCACCAGTCTCCCGGGCAATCAGCCCCAGCATTTT. As protein: CATSLPGNQPQHF.